Each of the 17 T cell receptor beta chains below was sequenced from the same sample in a study of human T cells and chemical hapten exposure. Time point: patch test 2, 6 weeks after DPC sensitization. As to treatment: therapeutic diphenylcyclopropenone sensitization with weekly scalp DPC. TCRdb re-derived calls from the RACE reads in MiXCR, one entry per CDR3 protein. The profile shows 110,000 or so distinct CDR3 sequences, 9% to 9.5% of them singletons. The sample here was whole blood, taken in connection with sensitization to the hapten diphenylcyclopropenone (DPC). Every receptor here comes from a woman aged 40 to 49 with alopecia areata. Some clones in this sample may be carry-over from other donors' samples.

This clonotype has a handful of counts. The rearrangement joins TRBV5-1 to TRBJ2-7; unclear D gene. The CDR3 sequence is 13 residues long. V dropped 4 bases and J dropped 6 bases, with 14 bases sitting between them. The germline V gene has CDR1 SGHRS and CDR2 YFSETQ. CDR3 in DNA: TGCGCCAGCAGCCAGCCGAAGGTGGGCGAGCAGTACTTC. It yields the protein CASSQPKVGEQYF.

This clonotype occurred many times. This chain joins TRBV3-1 and TRBJ1-6; perhaps TRBD1 as D (6 bases). CDR3 length: 13 residues. Germline values: CDR1 LGHDT, CDR2 YNNKEL (reference sequence). V lost 4 bases and J lost 13, with 14 bases in between. The CDR3 sequence is CASSLRGWGPLHF. CDR3 sequence (DNA): TGTGCCAGCAGCCTGAGGGGGTGGGGGCCCCTCCACTTT.

This clonotype has ten or more counts. The chain is built from TRBV12-3 or TRBV12-4 and TRBJ2-1, with 10 bases fitting TRBD1. The length of the CDR3 is 17 residues. V lost 3 bases, J lost 6 bases, and 11 bases stayed unmatched. The CDR3 region is CASSFVGGTGAGNEQFF. For the CDR3, the DNA is TGTGCCAGCAGTTTCGTCGGGGGGACAGGGGCGGGCAATGAGCAGTTCTTC.

This clonotype was picked up a small number of times. The rearrangement links TRBV7-2 to TRBJ1-1; 10 bases agree with TRBD1. The CDR3 sequence is 16 residues long. Germline-derived CDR1 and CDR2 are SGHTA and FQGNSA. The V segment lost 1 base and the J segment 4 bases; nucleotides outside the gene matches: 6. CDR3 sequence: CASSLVGTGVGTEAFF. In DNA form, the CDR3 reads TGTGCCAGCAGCTTAGTTGGGACAGGGGTTGGCACTGAAGCTTTCTTT.

This chain connects TRBV29-1 to TRBJ2-1; 7 bases line up with TRBD2. This CDR3 contains 14 residues. Looked up from germline, CDR1 is SQVTM and CDR2 is ANQGSEA. Trimming removed 4 bases from V and 8 bases from J; junction bases left unmatched: 11. CDR3 DNA: TGCAGCGTTGTGACGAGACTCCGGGGGGATGAGCAGTTCTTC. Its protein is CSVVTRLRGDEQFF.

This clonotype was counted ten times or more. The chain employs TRBV30 and TRBJ1-3; D unclear. CDR3 length equals 15 residues. The V gene lost 0 bases and the J gene lost 0 bases, with 9 bases spanning the gap. Germline V CDR1 and CDR2: GTSNPN, SVGIG (reference sequence). CDR3 sequence (DNA): TGTGCCTGGAGTGTTAGACATTTCTCTGGAAACACCATATATTTT. Translation: CAWSVRHFSGNTIYF. Together with reference TRBV30 and TRBJ1-3, the CDR3 gives the full variable domain: SQTIHQWPATLVQPVGSPLSLECTVEGTSNPNLYWYRQAAGRGLQLLFYSVGIGQISSEVPQNLSASRPQDRQFILSSKKLLLSDSGFYLCAWSVRHFSGNTIYFGEGSWLTVV.

Only a few counts were recorded for this clonotype. This chain joins TRBV21-1 and TRBJ2-7; the table names TRBD1, a call not compared with the DNA. TRBV21-1 corresponds to a pseudogene. The CDR3 is made up of 14 amino acids. Here the CDR3 DNA reads TGTGCCAGAGGACCGGGAAATCATACCTACGAGCAGTACTTC. This codes for CARGPGNHTYEQYF.

This clonotype was counted only a few times. V usage is TRBV12-3 or TRBV12-4 and J usage is TRBJ2-3, with D unclear. V gave up 5 bases and J gave up 2 bases, with 14 bases separating them. The CDR3 extends over 15 amino acids. This CDR3 reads CASSAHSRSTDTQYF. CDR3 DNA sequence: TGTGCCAGCAGTGCCCATTCACGATCCACAGATACGCAGTATTTT.

This clonotype has at least ten counts. The rearrangement links TRBV20-1 to TRBJ2-7; D not resolved. Deletions cut 6 bases from V and 2 bases from J, with 14 bases between. The V gene's germline CDR1 is DFQATT and CDR2 SNEGSKA (reference sequence). CDR3 length equals 13 residues. The CDR3: CSASRSETYEQYF. The CDR3 DNA is TGCAGTGCCTCCAGATCTGAGACCTACGAGCAGTACTTC.

In its sample, this clonotype was seen many times. This rearrangement joins TRBV20-1 to TRBJ1-1, with TRBD1 identical over 7 bases. V shed 6 bases and J 1 base; nucleotides not matched to a gene: 11. This CDR3 has 15 residues. The germline V gene has CDR1 DFQATT and CDR2 SNEGSKA (reference sequence). The CDR3 spells CSASLRDRENTEAFF. CDR3 DNA sequence: TGCAGTGCGTCCCTTCGTGACAGGGAGAACACTGAAGCTTTCTTT.

This clonotype was found many times. The rearrangement joins TRBV5-1 to TRBJ2-7; D call uncertain. Germline values: CDR1 SGHRS, CDR2 YFSETQ. The CDR3 loop spans 13 amino acids. Trimming removed 3 bases at V and 3 bases at J, with 10 bases between. The CDR3 nucleotides read TGCGCCAGCAGCTCGAGGTTTGGCTACGAGCAGTACTTC. Protein: CASSSRFGYEQYF.

The V call is TRBV4-1, the J call TRBJ2-1; 14 nucleotides agree with TRBD2. This CDR3 comprises 15 residues. Unmatched junction bases numbered 1, after V lost 3 bases and J lost 6 bases. The V gene's germline CDR1 is MGHRA and CDR2 YSYEKL. CDR3: CASSQTSGGANEQFF. The CDR3 coding sequence is TGCGCCAGCAGCCAGACTAGCGGGGGGGCCAATGAGCAGTTCTTC.

This clonotype has ten or more counts. The rearrangement joins TRBV4-3 to TRBJ2-4; perhaps D is TRBD1 or TRBD2 (5 bases each). The CDR3 loop spans 17 amino acids. Trimming left V 0 bases short and J 0 bases short, with 12 bases between. Germline CDR1 is LGHNA and CDR2 is YSLEER. Written as DNA, the CDR3 is TGCGCCAGCAGCCAAGAAACGGGGACCCTAGCCAAAAACATTCAGTACTTC. Translation: CASSQETGTLAKNIQYF.

CDR3 in DNA: TGTGCCAGCAGCCCAGTTAACGCGGAAGCTTTCTTT. Translated: CASSPVNAEAFF. The V call is TRBV12-3 or TRBV12-4, the J call TRBJ1-1; D call uncertain. The CDR3 contains 12 residues. Trimming stripped 6 bases from V and 8 bases from J, with 13 bases between.

This clonotype was seen more than once but under ten times. The chain joins TRBV7-2 to TRBJ1-2; 8 nucleotides agree with TRBD1. Germline CDR1 SGHTA, CDR2 FQGNSA. This CDR3 spans 15 amino acids. With 5 bases clipped from V and 2 bases from J, the junction kept 7 bases outside the gene matches. CDR3 DNA sequence: TGTGCCAGCAGCCCACGACAGGGGACCAACTATGGCTACACCTTC. It encodes CASSPRQGTNYGYTF.

This clonotype was picked up many times. The chain carries TRBV7-9 and TRBJ2-2; D possibly corresponds to TRBD2 (6 bases). The CDR3 spans 16 residues. V lost 7 bases to trimming and J lost 5 bases, with 20 bases between them. Looked up from germline, CDR1 is SEHNR and CDR2 is FQNEAQ (reference sequence). CDR3 loop: CASTPRGAGKTGELFF. For the CDR3, the DNA is TGTGCCAGCACCCCCCGTGGGGCGGGGAAGACCGGGGAGCTGTTTTTT. Using reference TRBV7-9 and TRBJ2-2 for the parts outside the CDR3, the full variable domain is DTGVSQNPRHKITKRGQNVTFRCDPISEHNRLYWYRQTLGQGPEFLTYFQNEAQLEKSRLLSDRFSAERPKGSFSTLEIQRTEQGDSAMYLCASTPRGAGKTGELFFGEGSRLTVL.

This clonotype was detected a few times. The chain joins TRBV7-9 to TRBJ1-6; TRBD1 matches at 12 bases. V dropped 1 base and J dropped 10; count of bases not matched to a gene: 5. Germline V lookup: CDR1 SEHNR, CDR2 FQNEAQ (reference sequence). The CDR3 has 16 amino acids. The CDR3 loop reads CASSLEPGQGASPLHF. CDR3 in DNA: TGTGCCAGCAGCTTAGAACCGGGACAGGGGGCATCACCCCTCCACTTT.